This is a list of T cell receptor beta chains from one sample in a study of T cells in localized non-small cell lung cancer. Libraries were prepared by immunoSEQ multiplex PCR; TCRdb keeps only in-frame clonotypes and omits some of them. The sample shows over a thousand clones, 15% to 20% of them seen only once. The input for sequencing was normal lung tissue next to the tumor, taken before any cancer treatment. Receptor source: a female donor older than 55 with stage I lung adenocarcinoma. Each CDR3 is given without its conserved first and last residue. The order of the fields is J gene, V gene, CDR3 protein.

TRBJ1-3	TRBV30	AWSVSVLGNTIY
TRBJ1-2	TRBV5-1	ASSLGLTAGLSYT
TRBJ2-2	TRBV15	ATSRDFGPSPNTGELF
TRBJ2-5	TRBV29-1	SVEFARGREETQY
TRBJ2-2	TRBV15	ATSREGWGTGELF
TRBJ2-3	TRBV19	ASKKDLRSDTQY
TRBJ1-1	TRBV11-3	ASSLRWSTGSMNTEAF
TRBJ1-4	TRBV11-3	ASSRGGINEKLF
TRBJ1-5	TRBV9	AGSGNVDQPQH
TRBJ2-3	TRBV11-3	ASSYISGASTDTQY
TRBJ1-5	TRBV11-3	ASSSTGSGDQPQH
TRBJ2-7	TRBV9	ASSVSPGTGAYEQY
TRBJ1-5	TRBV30	AWPLFSGPLEPQH
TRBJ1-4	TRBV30	AWSVPSLNEKLF
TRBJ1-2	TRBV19	ASSIIRAGAPYGYT
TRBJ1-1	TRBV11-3	ASSLGIMSSWNTEAF
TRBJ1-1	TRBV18	ASSPRENMNTEAF
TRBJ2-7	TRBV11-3	ASSRTSGGAVYEQY
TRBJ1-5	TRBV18	ASSPDSGNQPQH
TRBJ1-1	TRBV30	AWIAGERAF
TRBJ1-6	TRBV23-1	ASSLRSDSPLH
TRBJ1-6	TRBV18	ASSPSTGLNSPLH
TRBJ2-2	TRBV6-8	AISADGRSGGELF
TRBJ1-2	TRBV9	ASRRTVQGYT